These 11 T cell receptor beta chains share one sample of origin, sequenced in a study of blood T cell repertoires in COVID-19. Sequencing was performed with immunoSEQ multiplex PCR; in TCRdb, only in-frame clones are kept and a portion is missing. The table has roughly 110,000 clones, approximately 84% seen once. The sequenced sample consisted of peripheral blood. Receptors were obtained from a human donor in a cohort sampled during active COVID-19.

This chain links TRBV19 with TRBJ2-1; perhaps TRBD1 as D (6 bases). The CDR3 totals 12 residues. Germline CDR1 is LNHDA and CDR2 is SQIVND (reference sequence). V dropped 6 bases and J dropped 6 bases, with 9 bases sitting between them. CDR3 coding DNA: TGTGCCAGTAGAGGGACACTCAATGAGCAGTTCTTC. Residues: CASRGTLNEQFF.

This chain connects TRBV18 to TRBJ1-3; D not certain. Germline-derived CDR1 and CDR2 are KGHSH and LQKENI. The CDR3 is 19 residues long. Trimming left V 3 bases short and J 0 bases short, with 21 bases between. The CDR3 loop is CASSPAGGRHLDSGNTIYF. The CDR3, as DNA: TGTGCCAGCTCACCGGCGGGAGGCAGACACTTAGACTCTGGAAACACCATATATTTT.

V and J are TRBV19 and TRBJ1-2; D is undetermined. Trimming pared 4 bases from V and 4 bases from J, leaving 7 bases between. Looked up from germline, CDR1 is LNHDA and CDR2 is SQIVND (reference sequence). The CDR3 is 12 residues long. The CDR3 protein is CASSRSVYGYTF. CDR3 DNA: TGTGCCAGTAGTAGGTCGGTCTATGGCTACACCTTC.

The genes are TRBV5-1 and TRBJ1-3; the D gene is possibly TRBD1 (6 bases). CDR3 length: 17 residues. The germline CDR1 and CDR2 sequences are SGHRS and YFSETQ. V dropped 0 bases and J dropped 1 base, with 14 bases sitting between them. CDR3 DNA: TGCGCCAGCAGCTTGGTGACACAGGGCCTATCTGGAAACACCATATATTTT. This sequence encodes CASSLVTQGLSGNTIYF.

DNA of the CDR3: TGTGCCAGCAGCTACGAGACAGGGGGCAGGGAGCAGTTCTTC. Its translation is CASSYETGGREQFF. This chain uses TRBV7-9 with TRBJ2-1; 10 bases line up with TRBD1. V trimming: 4 bases; J trimming: 10 bases; junction bases outside the gene matches: 7. The germline gives CDR1 SEHNR, CDR2 FQNEAQ (reference sequence). The CDR3 is 14 residues long. Complete variable domain (other parts from reference TRBV7-9 and TRBJ2-1): DTGVSQNPRHKITKRGQNVTFRCDPISEHNRLYWYRQTLGQGPEFLTYFQNEAQLEKSRLLSDRFSAERPKGSFSTLEIQRTEQGDSAMYLCASSYETGGREQFFGPGTRLTVL.

The V gene is TRBV24-1, the J gene TRBJ1-5; D is uncertain. The V and J ends lost 4 bases and 2 bases respectively, with 14 bases between them. Germline V gene sequence: CDR1 KGHDR, CDR2 SFDVKD. The CDR3 has 16 residues. CDR3 sequence: CATSDPSKGGNQPQHF. CDR3 DNA sequence: TGTGCCACCAGTGACCCGAGCAAGGGAGGCAATCAGCCCCAGCATTTT.

The V and J genes are TRBV4-1 and TRBJ1-2; D possibly corresponds to TRBD1 (6 bases). This CDR3 region has 15 residues. Germline-derived CDR1 and CDR2 are MGHRA and YSYEKL. The germline V and J ends were trimmed by 4 bases and 4 bases, with 16 bases remaining between them. DNA of the CDR3: TGCGCCAGCAGCCTCTCCCAGACAGGCAGCTATGGCTACACCTTC. Its translation: CASSLSQTGSYGYTF.

V usage is TRBV28 and J usage is TRBJ2-7; 7 positions agree with TRBD2. The V gene end was trimmed by 4 bases and the J gene end by 0 bases; junction bases not matched to a gene: 15. Germline CDR1 MDHEN, CDR2 SYDVKM. The CDR3 totals 18 residues. The CDR3 is CASSSSGTTLGASYEQYF. The CDR3 DNA reads as TGTGCCAGCAGTTCATCGGGGACTACCCTAGGGGCCTCCTACGAGCAGTACTTC.

The chain has TRBV4-3 and TRBJ2-3; 9 bases fit TRBD2. Germline values: CDR1 LGHNA, CDR2 YSLEER. Trimming took 4 bases from V and 2 from J; bases not matched to a gene: 4. This CDR3 has 15 amino acids. The CDR3 region has the DNA TGCGCCAGCAGCCCTAGCGGGAACCCCACAGATACGCAGTATTTT. It codes for CASSPSGNPTDTQYF.

To note about this clone: A much larger clone sits a single nucleotide away, making a read error possible. The V and J genes are TRBV14 and TRBJ1-2, with 8 positions matching TRBD1. This CDR3 is 16 amino acids long. From germline, CDR1 is SGHDN and CDR2 FVKESK. CDR3 sequence reads: CANSQDQQGAKDGYTF. The CDR3, as DNA: TGTGCCAACAGCCAAGATCAGCAGGGGGCGAAGGATGGCTACACCTTC.

On this clone: The same CDR3 can be traced to other DNA sequences in this sample. The gene calls are TRBV27 and TRBJ1-1; no clear D. Germline lookup yields CDR1 MNHEY and CDR2 SMNVEV (reference sequence). The CDR3 loop spans 13 amino acids. The ends were cut back, 5 bases at V and 1 base at J, with 8 bases in the middle. CDR3 bases: TGTGCCAGCAGTCTGACGGGGAACACTGAAGCTTTCTTT. Protein product: CASSLTGNTEAFF.